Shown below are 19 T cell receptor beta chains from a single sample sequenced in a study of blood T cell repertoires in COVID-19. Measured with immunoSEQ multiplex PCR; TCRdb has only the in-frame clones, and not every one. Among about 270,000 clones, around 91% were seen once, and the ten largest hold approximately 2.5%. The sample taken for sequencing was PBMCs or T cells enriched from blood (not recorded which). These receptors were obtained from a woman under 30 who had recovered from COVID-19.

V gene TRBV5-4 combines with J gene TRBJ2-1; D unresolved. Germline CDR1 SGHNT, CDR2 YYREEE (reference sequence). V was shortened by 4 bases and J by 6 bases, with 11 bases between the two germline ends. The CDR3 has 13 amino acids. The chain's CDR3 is CASSRETGNEQFF. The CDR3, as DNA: TGTGCCAGCAGCAGAGAGACGGGCAATGAGCAGTTCTTC. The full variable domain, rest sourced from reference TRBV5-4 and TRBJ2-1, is ETGVTQSPTHLIKTRGQQVTLRCSSQSGHNTVSWYQQALGQGPQFIFQYYREEENGRGNFPPRFSGLQFPNYSSELNVNALELDDSALYLCASSRETGNEQFFGPGTRLTVL.

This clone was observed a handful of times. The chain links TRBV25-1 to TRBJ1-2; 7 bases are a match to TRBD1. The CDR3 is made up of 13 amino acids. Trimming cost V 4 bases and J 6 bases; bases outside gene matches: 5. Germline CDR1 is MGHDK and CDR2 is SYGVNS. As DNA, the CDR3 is TGTGCCAGCAGTGTCGCAGGGGGTAATGGCTACACCTTC. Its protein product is CASSVAGGNGYTF.

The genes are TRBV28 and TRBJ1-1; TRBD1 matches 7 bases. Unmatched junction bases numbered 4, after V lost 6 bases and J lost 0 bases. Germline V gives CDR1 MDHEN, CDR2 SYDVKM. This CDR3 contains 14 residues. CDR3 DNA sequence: TGTGCCAGCAGACGACAGGGTGTGAACACTGAAGCTTTCTTT. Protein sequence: CASRRQGVNTEAFF.

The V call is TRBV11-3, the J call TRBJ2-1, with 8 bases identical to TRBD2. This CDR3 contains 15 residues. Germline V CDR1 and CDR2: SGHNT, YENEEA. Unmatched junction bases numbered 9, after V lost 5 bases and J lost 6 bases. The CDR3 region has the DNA TGTGCCAGCAGCCCTCGGGGGGGGCCCGCCAATGAGCAGTTCTTC. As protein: CASSPRGGPANEQFF.

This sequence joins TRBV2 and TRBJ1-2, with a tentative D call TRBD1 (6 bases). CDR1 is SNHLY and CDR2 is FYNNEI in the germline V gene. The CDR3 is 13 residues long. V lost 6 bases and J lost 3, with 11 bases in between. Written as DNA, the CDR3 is TGTGCCAGCAGGGGATCAGGGGACTATGGCTACACCTTC. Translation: CASRGSGDYGYTF.

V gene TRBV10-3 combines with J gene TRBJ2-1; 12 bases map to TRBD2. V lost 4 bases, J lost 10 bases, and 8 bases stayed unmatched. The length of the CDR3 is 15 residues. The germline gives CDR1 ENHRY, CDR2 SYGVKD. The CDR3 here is CAISGSSGGALEQFF. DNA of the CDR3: TGTGCCATCAGTGGCTCTAGCGGGGGGGCCCTAGAGCAGTTCTTC.

The CDR3 sequence: CASSLAGGFGNTEAFF. The CDR3 DNA reads as TGTGCCAGCAGCTTGGCGGGGGGTTTCGGGAACACTGAAGCTTTCTTT. The chain couples TRBV5-4 to TRBJ1-1, with TRBD1 as a possible D gene (5 bases). The ends were cut back, 0 bases at V and 1 base at J, with 13 bases in the middle. The CDR3 runs to 16 residues. The germline V gene encodes CDR1 SGHNT and CDR2 YYREEE (reference sequence).

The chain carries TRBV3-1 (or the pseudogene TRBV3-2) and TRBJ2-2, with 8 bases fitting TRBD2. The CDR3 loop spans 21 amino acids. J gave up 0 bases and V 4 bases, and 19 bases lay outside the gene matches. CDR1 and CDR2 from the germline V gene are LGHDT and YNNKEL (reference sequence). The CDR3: CASSLHASRGGPRANTGELFF. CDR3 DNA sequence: TGTGCCAGCAGCCTCCACGCATCCCGCGGGGGGCCTAGGGCGAACACCGGGGAGCTGTTTTTT.

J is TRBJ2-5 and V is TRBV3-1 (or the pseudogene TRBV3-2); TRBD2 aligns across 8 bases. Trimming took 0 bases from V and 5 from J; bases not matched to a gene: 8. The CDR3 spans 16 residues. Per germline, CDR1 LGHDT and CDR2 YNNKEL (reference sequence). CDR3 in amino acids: CASSQEQALAVETQYF. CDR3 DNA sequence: TGTGCCAGCAGCCAAGAACAGGCACTAGCGGTCGAGACCCAGTACTTC.

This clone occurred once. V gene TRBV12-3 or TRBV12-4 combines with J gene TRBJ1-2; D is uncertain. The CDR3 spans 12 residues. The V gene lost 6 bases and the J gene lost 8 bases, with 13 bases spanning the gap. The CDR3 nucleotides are TGTGCCAGCAGACTTAATAAGAGAGGCTACACCTTC. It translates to CASRLNKRGYTF.

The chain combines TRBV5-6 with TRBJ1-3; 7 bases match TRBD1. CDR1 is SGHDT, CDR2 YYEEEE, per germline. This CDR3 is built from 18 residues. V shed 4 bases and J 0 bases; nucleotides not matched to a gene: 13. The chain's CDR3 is CASSENVPQGISGNTIYF. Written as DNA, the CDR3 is TGTGCCAGCAGCGAAAACGTGCCACAGGGGATCTCTGGAAACACCATATATTTT.

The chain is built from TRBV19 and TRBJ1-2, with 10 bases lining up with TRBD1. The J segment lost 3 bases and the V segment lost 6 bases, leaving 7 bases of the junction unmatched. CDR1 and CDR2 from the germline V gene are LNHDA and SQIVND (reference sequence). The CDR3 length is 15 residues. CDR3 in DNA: TGTGCCAGTAGGAGACAGGGGGCCACAGACTATGGCTACACCTTC. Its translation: CASRRQGATDYGYTF.

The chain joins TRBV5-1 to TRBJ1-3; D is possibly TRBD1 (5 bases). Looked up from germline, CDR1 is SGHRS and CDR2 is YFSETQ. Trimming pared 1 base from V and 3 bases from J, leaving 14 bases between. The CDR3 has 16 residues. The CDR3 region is CASSLSLGGYGNTIYF. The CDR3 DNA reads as TGCGCCAGCAGCTTGAGTCTGGGGGGTTATGGAAACACCATATATTTT.

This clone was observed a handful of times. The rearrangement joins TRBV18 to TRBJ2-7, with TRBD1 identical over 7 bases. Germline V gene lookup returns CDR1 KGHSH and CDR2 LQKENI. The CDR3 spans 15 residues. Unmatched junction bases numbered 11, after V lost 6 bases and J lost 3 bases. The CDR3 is CASSPVRQGDYEQYF. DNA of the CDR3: TGTGCCAGCTCCCCCGTCCGGCAGGGGGACTACGAGCAGTACTTC.

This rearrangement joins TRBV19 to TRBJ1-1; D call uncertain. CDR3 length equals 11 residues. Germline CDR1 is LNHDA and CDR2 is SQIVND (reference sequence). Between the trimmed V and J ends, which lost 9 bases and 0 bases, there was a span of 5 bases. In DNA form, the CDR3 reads TGTGCCAGCCTATTGAACACTGAAGCTTTCTTT. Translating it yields CASLLNTEAFF. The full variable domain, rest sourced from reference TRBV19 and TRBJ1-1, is DGGITQSPKYLFRKEGQNVTLSCEQNLNHDAMYWYRQDPGQGLRLIYYSQIVNDFQKGDIAEGYSVSREKKESFPLTVTSAQKNPTAFYLCASLLNTEAFFGQGTRLTVV.

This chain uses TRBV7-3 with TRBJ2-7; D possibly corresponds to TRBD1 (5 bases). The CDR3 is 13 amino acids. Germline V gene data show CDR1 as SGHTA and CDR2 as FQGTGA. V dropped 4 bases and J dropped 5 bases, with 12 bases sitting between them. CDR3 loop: CASSSGNWDEQYF. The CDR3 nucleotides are TGTGCCAGCAGCTCAGGGAATTGGGACGAGCAGTACTTC.

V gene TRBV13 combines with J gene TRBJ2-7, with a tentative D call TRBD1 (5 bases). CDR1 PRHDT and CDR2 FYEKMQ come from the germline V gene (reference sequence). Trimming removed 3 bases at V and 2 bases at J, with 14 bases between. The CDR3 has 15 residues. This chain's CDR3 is CASSFGQDIPYEQYF. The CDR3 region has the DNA TGTGCCAGCAGCTTTGGTCAGGACATTCCCTACGAGCAGTACTTC.

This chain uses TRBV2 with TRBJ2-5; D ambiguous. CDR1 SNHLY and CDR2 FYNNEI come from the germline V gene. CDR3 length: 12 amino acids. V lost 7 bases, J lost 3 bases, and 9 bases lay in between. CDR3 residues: CASTEQKETQYF. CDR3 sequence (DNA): TGTGCCAGCACGGAACAGAAAGAGACCCAGTACTTC.

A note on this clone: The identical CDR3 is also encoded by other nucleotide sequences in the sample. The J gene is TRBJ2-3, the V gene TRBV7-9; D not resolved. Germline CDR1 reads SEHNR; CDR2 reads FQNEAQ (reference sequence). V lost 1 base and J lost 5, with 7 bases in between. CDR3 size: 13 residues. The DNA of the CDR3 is TGTGCCAGCAGCTTAGTCGGCGGAGATACGCAGTATTTT. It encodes CASSLVGGDTQYF.